This entry lists 21 T cell receptor beta chains sequenced from one sample in a study of shared clonotypes between healthy human individuals. Libraries were prepared by immunoSEQ multiplex PCR; TCRdb keeps only in-frame clonotypes and omits some of them. Altogether fewer than 1.8 million clones are present, roughly 98.5% being singletons, with the ten largest covering over 0.3%. Sequences were obtained from naive CD4+ T cells sorted from blood. The subset denotes: CD45RA+ positively selected. The receptors here all came from a man younger than 45 in good health.

The J gene is TRBJ2-7, the V gene TRBV7-8; 7 nucleotides match TRBD1. CDR3 length: 13 amino acids. Per the germline V gene, CDR1 is SGHVS and CDR2 is FQNEAQ. Germline trimming cut 10 bases from V and 3 bases from J; bases unmatched to any gene: 9. The DNA for the CDR3 is TGTGCCACCACCCCCGACAGGGACTACGAGCAGTACTTC. Its protein is CATTPDRDYEQYF.

V and J are TRBV7-2 and TRBJ2-2; D perhaps matches TRBD1 (6 bases). V was shortened by 8 bases and J by 0 bases, with 16 bases between the two germline ends. The CDR3 runs 16 residues. Germline V gives CDR1 SGHTA, CDR2 FQGNSA. The CDR3: CASRLRQDANTGELFF. In DNA form, the CDR3 reads TGTGCCAGCCGCCTGAGACAGGACGCGAACACCGGGGAGCTGTTTTTT.

This chain uses TRBV7-9 with TRBJ2-7, with D perhaps matching TRBD2 (5 bases). The germline V and J ends were trimmed by 0 bases and 3 bases, with 12 bases remaining between them. CDR3 length equals 15 residues. The germline gives CDR1 SEHNR, CDR2 FQNEAQ (reference sequence). The CDR3 nucleotides read TGTGCCAGCAGCTTAGCGGAGGTGGGGAACTACGAGCAGTACTTC. Protein sequence: CASSLAEVGNYEQYF.

The J gene is TRBJ2-7, the V gene TRBV19; maybe TRBD2 (5 bases). Germline V lookup: CDR1 LNHDA, CDR2 SQIVND (reference sequence). The CDR3 runs 14 residues. The germline V and J ends were trimmed by 3 bases and 0 bases, with 9 bases remaining between them. The CDR3 bases are TGTGCCAGTAGTATCCACGGGGTCTCCTACGAGCAGTACTTC. It codes for CASSIHGVSYEQYF.

The chain carries TRBV2 and TRBJ2-1; TRBD2 matches 7 bases. This CDR3 has 15 amino acids. V dropped 6 bases and J dropped 3; count of bases not matched to a gene: 8. Germline loops: CDR1 SNHLY, CDR2 FYNNEI. The CDR3 bases are TGTGCCAGCAGCCGCCCTAGCGGAAGCTACAATGAGCAGTTCTTC. Its translation is CASSRPSGSYNEQFF.

This rearrangement joins TRBV2 to TRBJ1-5; no definite D call. CDR3 length: 15 amino acids. Per the germline V gene, CDR1 is SNHLY and CDR2 is FYNNEI. Trimming took off 4 bases at V and 2 bases at J, with 12 bases between the two ends. CDR3 in DNA: TGTGCCAGCAGTGTGGACGGGTGGGGCAATCAGCCCCAGCATTTT. It encodes CASSVDGWGNQPQHF.

The V gene is TRBV6-5, the J gene TRBJ2-1, with unresolved D. The germline gives CDR1 MNHEY, CDR2 SVGAGI. The CDR3 loop spans 15 amino acids. With 0 bases removed from V and 2 bases from J, the gap between germline ends came to 8 bases. In DNA form, the CDR3 reads TGTGCCAGCAGTTACTCACATCTCCCCTACAATGAGCAGTTCTTC. It translates to CASSYSHLPYNEQFF.

The V call is TRBV5-1, the J call TRBJ1-4, with no clear D. The V gene lost 1 base and the J gene lost 7 bases, with 8 bases spanning the gap. This CDR3 is 13 amino acids long. The germline CDR1 and CDR2 sequences are SGHRS and YFSETQ. The CDR3 spells CASSLWESEKLFF. In DNA, the CDR3 is TGCGCCAGCAGCTTGTGGGAATCTGAAAAACTGTTTTTT.

The gene calls are TRBV4-1 and TRBJ2-3; D perhaps matches TRBD2 (6 bases). With 1 base removed from V and 2 bases from J, the gap between germline ends came to 16 bases. The CDR3 runs 17 residues. Germline CDR1 is MGHRA and CDR2 is YSYEKL. The CDR3 DNA reads TGCGCCAGCAGCCAAGGCCCAAGCAGCGGGCTCACAGATACGCAGTATTTT. Its protein product is CASSQGPSSGLTDTQYF.

The V gene is TRBV7-2, the J gene TRBJ2-1; 12 nucleotides match TRBD2. Germline-derived CDR1 and CDR2 are SGHTA and FQGNSA. With 1 base clipped from V and 7 bases from J, the junction kept 5 bases outside the gene matches. The CDR3 has 16 residues. The DNA of the CDR3 is TGTGCCAGCAGCTTAGGACTAGCGGGAGCGTATAATGAGCAGTTCTTC. Its protein is CASSLGLAGAYNEQFF.

The chain carries TRBV2 and TRBJ2-5; 9 bases agree with TRBD2. The CDR3 spans 15 residues. Trimming removed 5 bases from V and 1 base from J; junction bases left unmatched: 5. The germline gives CDR1 SNHLY, CDR2 FYNNEI. As DNA, the CDR3 is TGTGCCAGCAGTATGTTAGCGGGAGTCCAAGAGACCCAGTACTTC. It translates to CASSMLAGVQETQYF. Together with reference TRBV2 and TRBJ2-5, the CDR3 gives the full variable domain: EPEVTQTPSHQVTQMGQEVILRCVPISNHLYFYWYRQILGQKVEFLVSFYNNEISEKSEIFDDQFSVERPDGSNFTLKIRSTKLEDSAMYFCASSMLAGVQETQYFGPGTRLLVL.

Notes on this clone: This CDR3 is also generated by other DNA sequences in the sample. The V gene is TRBV5-1, the J gene TRBJ1-2, with 7 bases that match TRBD1. Looked up from germline, CDR1 is SGHRS and CDR2 is YFSETQ. The CDR3 has 15 amino acids. Trimming cost V 1 base and J 2 bases; bases outside gene matches: 5. The CDR3 sequence: CASSLSPGGNYGYTF. The CDR3 DNA sequence: TGCGCCAGCAGCTTGAGTCCAGGGGGGAACTATGGCTACACCTTC.

The J gene is TRBJ2-2, the V gene TRBV9, with D possibly being TRBD1 (5 bases). Germline-derived CDR1 and CDR2 are SGDLS and YYNGEE. The CDR3 contains 14 residues. V was clipped by 5 bases and J by 4 bases, with 12 bases between them. The CDR3 here is CASRIRAITGELFF. The CDR3 DNA reads TGTGCCAGCAGGATCAGGGCGATCACCGGGGAGCTGTTTTTT. The variable domain in full, completed from reference TRBV9 and TRBJ2-2, reads DSGVTQTPKHLITATGQRVTLRCSPRSGDLSVYWYQQSLDQGLQFLIQYYNGEERAKGNILERFSAQQFPDLHSELNLSSLELGDSALYFCASRIRAITGELFFGEGSRLTVL.

The chain uses TRBV7-9 and TRBJ2-3, with 11 bases fitting TRBD2. The CDR3 is 19 amino acids. V shed 5 bases and J 1 base; nucleotides not matched to a gene: 14. Germline loops: CDR1 SEHNR, CDR2 FQNEAQ (reference sequence). The CDR3 sequence is CASSVRGLTSGTGTDTQYF. Here the CDR3 DNA reads TGTGCCAGCAGCGTCAGGGGGCTGACTAGCGGGACAGGCACAGATACGCAGTATTTT.

The rearrangement joins TRBV5-4 to TRBJ2-3, with 10 positions matching TRBD2. The CDR3 totals 19 residues. With 1 base clipped from V and 2 bases from J, the junction kept 13 bases outside the gene matches. Germline V CDR1 and CDR2: SGHNT, YYREEE (reference sequence). The CDR3 here is CASSLPAGGSGGPTDTQYF. CDR3 in DNA: TGTGCCAGCAGCTTGCCAGCGGGAGGGTCGGGAGGGCCCACAGATACGCAGTATTTT.

This clone occurred once. The rearrangement uses TRBV6-5 and TRBJ2-2; D tentatively fits TRBD1 or TRBD2 (5 bases each). V lost 7 bases and J lost 8, with 20 bases in between. Looked up from germline, CDR1 is MNHEY and CDR2 is SVGAGI. This CDR3 is 15 amino acids long. The CDR3 DNA sequence: TGTGCCAGCAAAACTAGTGGGGGATATGAGGGGGAGCTGTTTTTT. It translates to CASKTSGGYEGELFF.

V is TRBV6-5 and J is TRBJ1-2, with TRBD1 matching 10 bases. The V segment lost 1 base and the J segment 8 bases; nucleotides outside the gene matches: 10. The CDR3 sequence is 16 residues long. Germline V gene sequence: CDR1 MNHEY, CDR2 SVGAGI. The CDR3 DNA follows: TGTGCCAGCAGTTACTTTGACAGGGGGCGCCTAAGGGGCTACACCTTC. Translating it yields CASSYFDRGRLRGYTF.

This sequence joins TRBV7-6 and TRBJ1-5; TRBD1 might be the D (6 bases). The CDR3 runs to 17 residues. Trimming took 1 base from V and 4 from J, leaving 17 bases between them. Germline CDR1 reads SGHVS; CDR2 reads FNYEAQ. CDR3 sequence: CASSLGFTGKRNQPQHF. DNA of the CDR3: TGTGCCAGCAGCTTAGGGTTTACAGGGAAGAGAAATCAGCCCCAGCATTTT.

The chain joins TRBV11-2 to TRBJ2-7, with 10 positions matching TRBD1. CDR3 length: 15 residues. Germline V gene sequence: CDR1 SGHAT, CDR2 FQNNGV. Losses at the gene ends were 3 bases for V and 2 bases for J; bases not matched to a gene: 4. CDR3: CASSFGTGVPYEQYF. CDR3 nucleotides: TGTGCCAGCAGCTTCGGGACAGGGGTCCCCTACGAGCAGTACTTC.

The rearrangement uses TRBV5-5 and TRBJ2-1, with a tentative D call TRBD2 (5 bases). V lost 2 bases and J lost 15, with 21 bases in between. The CDR3 covers 14 residues. Looked up from germline, CDR1 is SGHKS and CDR2 is YYEKEE (reference sequence). The DNA for the CDR3 is TGTGCCAGCAGCTTTGTCCCCGGGAACACACAATCGTTCTTC. It specifies CASSFVPGNTQSFF.

The chain recombines TRBV27 with TRBJ2-7; TRBD1 matches 8 bases. The CDR3 has 15 residues. Germline CDR1 and CDR2: MNHEY and SMNVEV (reference sequence). V lost 3 bases and J lost 4; bases outside the gene matches: 8. The CDR3 coding sequence is TGTGCCAGCAGTTTCGACAGGGGACGTATGTACGAGCAGTACTTC. It codes for CASSFDRGRMYEQYF.